These 32 T cell receptor beta chains were all obtained from the same sample, sequenced in a study of T cell repertoires in cytomegalovirus infection. TCRdb re-called the reads with MiXCR, one entry per CDR3 protein. This sample has about 360,000 distinct CDR3 sequences; roughly 20% occur once, and the top ten carry 8.5% to 10%. The sample comprised PBMCs. Receptor source: a human donor in good health (CMV status not recorded). Some clones in this sample may be carry-over from other donors' samples.

J is TRBJ1-3 and V is TRBV29-1, with D uncertain. CDR3 length: 11 amino acids. V was pared by 1 base and J by 4 bases, with 2 bases between. From germline, CDR1 is SQVTM and CDR2 ANQGSEA. In DNA, the CDR3 is TGCAGCGTTGAAGGCGGAAACACCATATATTTT. Residues: CSVEGGNTIYF.

The chain joins TRBV20-1 to TRBJ1-1, with 10 bases aligning to TRBD1. Germline CDR1 DFQATT, CDR2 SNEGSKA (reference sequence). Trimming cost V 6 bases and J 0 bases; bases outside gene matches: 7. The CDR3 sequence is 15 residues long. DNA of the CDR3: TGCAGTGCCCTTGACAGGGGGCGGATGAACACTGAAGCTTTCTTT. This codes for CSALDRGRMNTEAFF.

The gene calls are TRBV12-3 or TRBV12-4 and TRBJ2-5, with D possibly matching TRBD2 (7 bases). This CDR3 spans 15 amino acids. Trimming left V 1 base short and J 1 base short, with 10 bases between. The CDR3 sequence: CASSLVRGAQETQYF. The CDR3 DNA reads TGTGCCAGCAGTTTAGTCCGGGGGGCCCAAGAGACCCAGTACTTC.

This clonotype occurred many times. This sequence joins TRBV7-8 and TRBJ2-6, with 8 nucleotides matching TRBD1. The length of the CDR3 is 22 residues. CDR1 and CDR2 (germline): SGHVS, FQNEAQ. The ends lost 2 bases at V and 0 bases at J; junction bases unmatched: 18. CDR3 nucleotides: TGTGCCAGCAGCTTACAAAAGGGGGACAGGCCACAGCCTTACTCTGGGGCCAACGTCCTGACTTTC. It specifies CASSLQKGDRPQPYSGANVLTF.

The chain has TRBV20-1 and TRBJ1-1; D ambiguous. Germline-derived CDR1 and CDR2 are DFQATT and SNEGSKA (reference sequence). With 3 bases removed from V and 2 bases from J, the gap between germline ends came to 10 bases. The CDR3 loop spans 13 amino acids. DNA of the CDR3: TGCAGTGCTAGTCTTAGCTTTAACACTGAAGCTTTCTTT. Residues: CSASLSFNTEAFF.

This clonotype was observed a handful of times. The junction differs from germline at one of its ends, possibly a read error. The chain combines TRBV4-1 with TRBJ1-3, with 8 bases aligning to TRBD1. The CDR3 totals 18 residues. The germline V gene encodes CDR1 MGHRA and CDR2 YSYEKL. The CDR3 is CASSSEGQGGGPGNTIYF. The CDR3 coding sequence is TGTGCCAGCAGCAGCGAAGGACAGGGTGGGGGGCCTGGAAACACCATATATTTT.

In DNA, the CDR3 is TGTGCCAGCAGTTCCACGTGGGGGACTGAAGCTTTCTTT. As protein: CASSSTWGTEAFF. The rearrangement joins TRBV6-5 to TRBJ1-1; D is perhaps TRBD1 (5 bases). The CDR3 covers 13 residues. From germline, CDR1 is MNHEY and CDR2 SVGAGI. V gave up 4 bases and J gave up 5 bases, with 11 bases separating them.

This clonotype was detected a few times. CDR3 in amino acids: CSARDWGEGNTEAFF. CDR3 DNA: TGCAGTGCTAGAGATTGGGGGGAGGGGAACACTGAAGCTTTCTTT. This rearrangement joins TRBV20-1 to TRBJ1-1, with D perhaps TRBD1 (5 bases). The V gene's germline CDR1 is DFQATT and CDR2 SNEGSKA (reference sequence). Trimming took 0 bases from V and 1 from J, leaving 12 bases between them. The CDR3 consists of 15 residues.

This clonotype appeared a single time. The rearrangement links TRBV20-1 to TRBJ1-4; D uncertain. The CDR3 is 14 residues long. Germline V gives CDR1 DFQATT, CDR2 SNEGSKA (reference sequence). V was trimmed by 6 bases and J by 3 bases, leaving 14 bases between them. The CDR3 DNA is TGCAGTGCCCCACGGGCGGCTCCTAATGAAAAACTGTTTTTT. Encoded protein: CSAPRAAPNEKLFF.

The V gene is TRBV25-1, the J gene TRBJ1-2; D ambiguous. CDR1 and CDR2 (germline): MGHDK, SYGVNS. Trimming stripped 6 bases from V and 3 bases from J, with 14 bases between. This CDR3 has 14 residues. CDR3 sequence (DNA): TGTGCCAGCAGGGAGGATGGGTCGGACTATGGCTACACCTTC. Protein sequence: CASREDGSDYGYTF.

The chain uses TRBV29-1 and TRBJ2-3; a possible D gene is TRBD2 (6 bases). The CDR3 has 13 amino acids. The V gene lost 5 bases and the J gene lost 0 bases, with 9 bases spanning the gap. Germline CDR1 is SQVTM and CDR2 is ANQGSEA. CDR3 DNA sequence: TGCAGCGTTCCCGGGGGTAGCACAGATACGCAGTATTTT. It translates to CSVPGGSTDTQYF.

The chain carries TRBV2 and TRBJ2-7; D is ambiguous. V shed 4 bases and J shed 0 bases, with 10 bases lying between them. The V gene's germline CDR1 is SNHLY and CDR2 FYNNEI. This CDR3 contains 14 residues. CDR3 in DNA: TGTGCCAGCAGTGTGGAGTTACTCTCCTACGAGCAGTACTTC. This encodes CASSVELLSYEQYF.

This rearrangement joins TRBV20-1 to TRBJ2-7; 10 bases are shared with TRBD1. This CDR3 has 12 residues. The V gene end was trimmed by 5 bases and the J gene end by 4 bases; junction bases not matched to a gene: 2. The germline V gene encodes CDR1 DFQATT and CDR2 SNEGSKA (reference sequence). The CDR3 nucleotides read TGCAGTGCTCCGGGACAGGGGTACGAGCAGTACTTC. Translated: CSAPGQGYEQYF.

This clonotype was seen once. The chain carries TRBV18 and TRBJ2-7; 9 positions match TRBD2. V dropped 2 bases and J dropped 6; count of bases not matched to a gene: 5. Germline loops: CDR1 KGHSH, CDR2 LQKENI. CDR3 length: 14 amino acids. The CDR3 sequence: CASSPSGRSGEQYF. In DNA, the CDR3 is TGTGCCAGCTCACCAAGCGGGAGGAGCGGCGAGCAGTACTTC.

The sample holds a few counts of this clonotype. V is TRBV25-1 and J is TRBJ2-5; 7 nucleotides agree with TRBD2. This CDR3 has 15 residues. V dropped 1 base and J dropped 5; count of bases not matched to a gene: 7. The germline V gene encodes CDR1 MGHDK and CDR2 SYGVNS. CDR3 DNA sequence: TGTGCCAGCAGTGAATTTGGACTAGTACGGGAGACCCAGTACTTC. This codes for CASSEFGLVRETQYF. Together with reference TRBV25-1 and TRBJ2-5, the CDR3 gives the full variable domain: EADIYQTPRYLVIGTGKKITLECSQTMGHDKMYWYQQDPGMELHLIHYSYGVNSTEKGDLSSESTVSRIRTEHFPLTLESARPSHTSQYLCASSEFGLVRETQYFGPGTRLLVL.

V gene TRBV6-5 combines with J gene TRBJ2-5; 8 bases line up with TRBD1. This CDR3 contains 16 residues. Germline V gene data show CDR1 as MNHEY and CDR2 as SVGAGI. The ends lost 0 bases at V and 1 base at J; junction bases unmatched: 4. The CDR3 reads CASSYSGTGFQETQYF. CDR3 coding DNA: TGTGCCAGCAGTTACTCGGGGACAGGATTCCAAGAGACCCAGTACTTC.

This clonotype was recorded once. This chain connects TRBV30 to TRBJ1-4; D possibly corresponds to TRBD1 (6 bases). This CDR3 spans 17 amino acids. The ends were cut back, 0 bases at V and 5 bases at J, with 19 bases in the middle. From germline, CDR1 is GTSNPN and CDR2 SVGIG (reference sequence). CDR3 loop: CAWSVWRGAGSNEKLFF. CDR3 in DNA: TGTGCCTGGAGTGTATGGCGGGGGGCCGGCTCGAATGAAAAACTGTTTTTT.

The chain joins TRBV5-5 to TRBJ1-2; D call uncertain. Trimming left V 5 bases short and J 8 bases short, with 16 bases between. Looked up from germline, CDR1 is SGHKS and CDR2 is YYEKEE (reference sequence). This CDR3 contains 13 residues. This chain's CDR3 is CASSHTSTTGYTF. In nucleotides, the CDR3 is TGTGCCAGCAGTCATACATCTACTACGGGCTACACCTTC. Drawing the rest from reference TRBV5-5 and TRBJ1-2, the complete variable domain is DAGVTQSPTHLIKTRGQQVTLRCSPISGHKSVSWYQQVLGQGPQFIFQYYEKEERGRGNFPDRFSARQFPNYSSELNVNALLLGDSALYLCASSHTSTTGYTFGSGTRLTVV.

This clonotype was recorded a few times. This rearrangement joins TRBV10-3 to TRBJ1-2; weak D call: TRBD1 (6 bases). Germline-derived CDR1 and CDR2 are ENHRY and SYGVKD. The V end was cut by 7 bases, the J end by 8 bases, with 23 bases between. The CDR3 contains 15 residues. The CDR3 reads CAITLVEGGGGGYTF. For the CDR3, the DNA is TGTGCCATCACTCTAGTCGAGGGGGGAGGAGGAGGCTACACCTTC.

This clonotype was detected many times. In DNA form, the CDR3 reads TGTGCCACCGCAAGGCTCATATTGTATGGCTACACCTTC. Its protein product is CATARLILYGYTF. The rearrangement uses TRBV28 and TRBJ1-2; the D is unclear. CDR1 and CDR2 from the germline V gene are MDHEN and SYDVKM. This CDR3 has 13 residues. The V end was cut by 10 bases, the J end by 5 bases, with 17 bases between.

The V call is TRBV6-1, the J call TRBJ2-5; 10 nucleotides match TRBD2. The germline gives CDR1 MNHNS, CDR2 SASEGT. The CDR3 has 14 amino acids. Unmatched junction bases numbered 2, after V lost 2 bases and J lost 5 bases. In DNA form, the CDR3 reads TGTGCCAGCAGTGAACTAGCGGGGGAGGAGACCCAGTACTTC. It specifies CASSELAGEETQYF.

In this sample, this clonotype turned up many times. The chain recombines TRBV7-2 with TRBJ2-7; no definite D call. The length of the CDR3 is 15 residues. Germline assignment: CDR1 SGHTA and CDR2 FQGNSA. Trimming cost V 1 base and J 2 bases, with 12 bases left between them. CDR3 DNA sequence: TGTGCCAGCAGCTTAGACTGGGCGGCGCCCTACGAGCAGTACTTC. Protein: CASSLDWAAPYEQYF.

This clonotype was counted at least ten times. This chain links TRBV7-2 with TRBJ1-6; the match to TRBD1 covers 10 bases. The CDR3 length is 15 residues. The V segment lost 5 bases and the J segment 10 bases; nucleotides outside the gene matches: 8. The germline V gene encodes CDR1 SGHTA and CDR2 FQGNSA. CDR3 sequence: CASSTLGDRGSPLHF. In DNA form, the CDR3 reads TGTGCCAGCAGCACATTAGGGGACAGGGGATCACCCCTCCACTTT.

In its sample, this clonotype was seen many times. The rearrangement joins TRBV7-6 to TRBJ2-3; TRBD1 matches 7 bases. Germline loops: CDR1 SGHVS, CDR2 FNYEAQ. J gave up 4 bases and V 2 bases, and 6 bases lay outside the gene matches. The CDR3 runs to 15 residues. CDR3 nucleotide sequence: TGTGCCAGCAGCTTACACATTGACAGGGCAGATACGCAGTATTTT. Translation gives CASSLHIDRADTQYF. Combining the CDR3 with reference TRBV7-6 and TRBJ2-3 gives the whole variable domain GAGVSQSPRYKVTKRGQDVALRCDPISGHVSLYWYRQALGQGPEFLTYFNYEAQQDKSGLPNDRFSAERPEGSISTLTIQRTEQRDSAMYRCASSLHIDRADTQYFGPGTRLTVL.

The chain is built from TRBV2 and TRBJ1-5, with 7 bases that match TRBD1. Germline CDR1 is SNHLY and CDR2 is FYNNEI. The CDR3 consists of 18 residues. Losses at the gene ends were 5 bases for V and 1 base for J; bases not matched to a gene: 14. In DNA form, the CDR3 reads TGTGCCAGCAGTTTTCCGGGACAGCCTCTTGGGAGCAATCAGCCCCAGCATTTT. It specifies CASSFPGQPLGSNQPQHF. The full variable domain, in which reference TRBV2 and TRBJ1-5 provide the parts outside the CDR3, is EPEVTQTPSHQVTQMGQEVILRCVPISNHLYFYWYRQILGQKVEFLVSFYNNEISEKSEIFDDQFSVERPDGSNFTLKIRSTKLEDSAMYFCASSFPGQPLGSNQPQHFGDGTRLSIL.

This clonotype was seen repeatedly, ten times or more. The chain uses TRBV28 and TRBJ2-5; D is perhaps TRBD2 (5 bases). Germline assignment: CDR1 MDHEN and CDR2 SYDVKM. The CDR3 extends over 17 amino acids. V gave up 6 bases and J gave up 1 base, with 21 bases separating them. As DNA, the CDR3 is TGTGCCAGCAGCCCGGTCGGGCTAGCAGGCCCCCAAGAGACCCAGTACTTC. Protein product: CASSPVGLAGPQETQYF. Combining the CDR3 with reference TRBV28 and TRBJ2-5 gives the whole variable domain DVKVTQSSRYLVKRTGEKVFLECVQDMDHENMFWYRQDPGLGLRLIYFSYDVKMKEKGDIPEGYSVSREKKERFSLILESASTNQTSMYLCASSPVGLAGPQETQYFGPGTRLLVL.

V and J are TRBV10-3 and TRBJ2-5; 7 bases line up with TRBD2. The CDR3 runs 17 residues. J was trimmed by 2 bases and V by 3 bases; bases with no gene match: 12. CDR1 ENHRY and CDR2 SYGVKD come from the germline V gene. The CDR3 DNA reads as TGTGCCATCAGTGATAATGGGATAGCGGGCGATCAAGAGACCCAGTACTTC. Protein sequence: CAISDNGIAGDQETQYF.

The chain carries TRBV29-1 and TRBJ2-5; D uncertain. CDR1 SQVTM and CDR2 ANQGSEA come from the germline V gene. The CDR3 consists of 12 residues. V shed 7 bases and J shed 5 bases, with 14 bases lying between them. The CDR3 reads CSEQGPSETQYF. In DNA, the CDR3 is TGCAGCGAACAAGGCCCTAGTGAGACCCAGTACTTC.

This clonotype was detected many times. The chain carries TRBV11-2 and TRBJ1-5; D gene unclear. The germline V gene has CDR1 SGHAT and CDR2 FQNNGV. V was pared by 0 bases and J by 3 bases, with 15 bases between. This CDR3 comprises 17 residues. The CDR3 region has the DNA TGTGCCAGCAGCTTAGATCTAAGCAGGTCGATCAATCAGCCCCAGCATTTT. Amino acids: CASSLDLSRSINQPQHF.

V usage is TRBV12-3 or TRBV12-4 and J usage is TRBJ2-2, with D maybe TRBD1 (5 bases). The CDR3 covers 14 residues. The V end lost 7 bases, the J end lost 5 bases, and 14 bases lay between the germline ends. The CDR3 sequence: CASTPDSHTGELFF. CDR3 in DNA: TGTGCCAGCACCCCAGACAGCCATACCGGGGAGCTGTTTTTT.

This chain links TRBV12-3 or TRBV12-4 with TRBJ2-5, with TRBD2 matching over 8 bases. The CDR3 totals 15 residues. The junction had 8 bases not matched to a gene; V was cut back by 5 bases and J by 3 bases. The CDR3 loop is CASSPSGAGEETQYF. CDR3 sequence (DNA): TGTGCCAGCAGTCCGTCCGGAGCGGGGGAAGAGACCCAGTACTTC.

This clonotype was found many times. The J gene is TRBJ1-1, the V gene TRBV12-3 or TRBV12-4, with 7 bases that match TRBD1. The V and J ends lost 6 bases and 3 bases, in that order; junction bases with no gene match: 7. This CDR3 spans 14 amino acids. DNA of the CDR3: TGTGCCAGCAGGGGACAGATCTATGACACTGAAGCTTTCTTT. Its protein is CASRGQIYDTEAFF.